Detailed here is one T cell receptor (beta chain). The data were obtained in a study of CD8+ T cells in alopecia areata. After isolation, RNA underwent reverse transcription to generate cDNA as the sequencing template. Profiled with immunoSEQ multiplex PCR; TCRdb holds only in-frame clones, not every one. The sample holds about 210,000 clones, under 60% seen once. Treatment described: oral pan-JAK inhibitor, 5-10 mg twice daily. V shed 5 bases, J shed 10 bases, and the junction held 7 bases outside the gene matches. Looked up from germline, CDR1 is KGHSH and CDR2 is LQKENI. The CDR3 has 14 residues. This specimen was CD4+ T cells sorted from blood, taken at week 4, from a patient treated with tofacitinib. The chain carries TRBV18 and TRBJ2-1, with TRBD2 identical over 11 bases. The receptor comes from a human donor with alopecia areata. CDR3 sequence reads: CASSVGTSGPEQFF. The DNA for the CDR3 is TGTGCCAGCTCAGTCGGGACTAGCGGCCCAGAGCAGTTCTTC.